This TCR beta chain was identified in a study of shared clonotypes between healthy human individuals. To note about this clone: As yet, its antigen is unknown.

CDR1 is MNHEY and CDR2 is SVGAGI in the germline V gene. The CDR3 runs 11 residues. V was shortened by 7 bases and J by 2 bases, with 5 bases between the two germline ends. TCRdb's copy holds only in-frame clones and misses some; the assay was immunoSEQ multiplex PCR. The sample lists millions of clones, more than 80% occurring once. All the donors were Caucasian adults who lived in Nashville, Tennessee. Subsets obtained from CD4+ cells comprised CD45RA+ naive and CD45RA-negative memory cells. Whole-study findings and limits: Generation of non-shared clonotypes was less probable than generation of clonotypes shared by all four donors. Specimens sampled were limited to blood, with tissue repertoires likely differing.

The J gene is TRBJ2-5, the V gene TRBV6-5; no clear D gene. The sequenced sample was naive CD4+ T cells sorted from blood. Subset indicated: CD45RA+ positively selected. The sequence was obtained from a young man in good health. CDR3 sequence reads: CASTQQETQYF. For the CDR3, the DNA is TGTGCCAGCACCCAACAAGAGACCCAGTACTTC.